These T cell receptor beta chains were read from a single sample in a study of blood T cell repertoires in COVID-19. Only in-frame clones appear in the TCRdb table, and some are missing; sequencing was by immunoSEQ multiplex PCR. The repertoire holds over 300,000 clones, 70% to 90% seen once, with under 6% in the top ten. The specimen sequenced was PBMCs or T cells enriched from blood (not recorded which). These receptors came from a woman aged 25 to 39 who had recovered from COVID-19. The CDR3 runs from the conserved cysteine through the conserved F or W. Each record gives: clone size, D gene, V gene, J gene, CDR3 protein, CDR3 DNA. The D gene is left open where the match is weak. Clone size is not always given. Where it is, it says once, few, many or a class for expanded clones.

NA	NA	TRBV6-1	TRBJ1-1	CASSETFRDTAFF	TGTGCCAGCAGTGAGACATTCCGGGACACAGCTTTCTTT
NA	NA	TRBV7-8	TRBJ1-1	CASSWDRQDQGTEAFF	TGTGCCAGCAGCTGGGACCGACAGGACCAGGGCACTGAAGCTTTCTTT
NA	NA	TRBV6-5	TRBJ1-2	CASSYVAPRGYGYTF	TGTGCCAGCAGTTACGTGGCACCCCGTGGCTATGGCTACACCTTC
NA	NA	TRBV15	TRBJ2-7	CATSRSSGLSYEQYF	TGTGCCACCAGCAGATCAAGCGGGCTATCCTACGAGCAGTACTTC
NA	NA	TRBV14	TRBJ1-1	CASSHRTANTEAFF	TGTGCCAGCAGCCACCGGACAGCGAACACTGAAGCTTTCTTT
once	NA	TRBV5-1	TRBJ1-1	CASSLYDTHTEAFF	TGCGCCAGCAGCTTGTATGACACTCACACTGAAGCTTTCTTT
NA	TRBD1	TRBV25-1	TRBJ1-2	CASSPPGQGYGYTF	TGTGCCAGCAGCCCCCCGGGACAGGGGTATGGCTACACCTTC
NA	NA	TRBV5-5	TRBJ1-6	CASSLEQRNSPLHF	TGTGCCAGCAGCTTGGAACAGAGAAATTCACCCCTCCACTTT
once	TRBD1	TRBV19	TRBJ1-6	CASSITPGQGTGNSPLHF	TGTGCCAGTAGTATTACTCCGGGACAGGGTACAGGGAATTCACCCCTCCACTTT
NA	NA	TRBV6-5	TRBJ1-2	CASGGAYGYTF	TGTGCCAGCGGAGGGGCGTATGGCTACACCTTC
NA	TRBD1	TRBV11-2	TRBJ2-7	CASSPQGASYEQYF	TGTGCCAGCAGCCCCCAGGGGGCATCCTACGAGCAGTACTTC
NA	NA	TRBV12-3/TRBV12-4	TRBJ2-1	CASSLLGYGEQFF	TGTGCCAGCAGTCTTCTCGGGTACGGTGAGCAGTTCTTC
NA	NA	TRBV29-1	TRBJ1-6	CSPRNHGVSPLHF	TGCAGCCCCCGAAATCACGGGGTCTCACCCCTCCACTTT
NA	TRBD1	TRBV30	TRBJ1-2	CAWSLTGLANYGYTF	TGTGCCTGGAGCTTGACAGGGCTCGCTAACTATGGCTACACCTTC
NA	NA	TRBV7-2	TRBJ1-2	CASSPDRTRGNIYGYTF	TGTGCCAGCAGCCCAGACCGGACAAGGGGAAATATCTATGGCTACACCTTC
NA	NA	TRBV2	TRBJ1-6	CASRDLQGGHSPLHF	TGTGCCAGCAGGGACCTTCAGGGAGGGCATTCACCCCTCCACTTT
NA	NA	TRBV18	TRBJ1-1	CASSEQTLPNTEAFF	TGTGCCAGCTCAGAACAGACCCTACCGAACACTGAAGCTTTCTTT
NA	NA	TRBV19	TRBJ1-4	CASSITHSRAEKLFF	TGTGCCAGTAGTATCACCCACTCCAGGGCTGAAAAACTGTTTTTT
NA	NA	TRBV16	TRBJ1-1	CASSQSPMNTEAFF	TGTGCCAGCAGCCAATCCCCCATGAACACTGAAGCTTTCTTT
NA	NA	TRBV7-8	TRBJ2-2	CASSLGGTSAGELFF	TGTGCCAGCAGCTTAGGAGGGACTTCAGCCGGGGAGCTGTTTTTT
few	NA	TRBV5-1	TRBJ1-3	CASSLDGPKTGNTIYF	TGCGCCAGCAGCTTGGATGGGCCCAAGACGGGAAACACCATATATTTT
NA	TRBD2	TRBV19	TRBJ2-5	CASSIFSGAQETQYF	TGTGCCAGTAGTATTTTTAGCGGGGCCCAAGAGACCCAGTACTTC
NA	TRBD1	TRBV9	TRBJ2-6	CASSVKDLGQGNSGANVLTF	TGTGCCAGCAGCGTAAAGGATTTGGGACAGGGAAACTCTGGGGCCAACGTCCTGACTTTC
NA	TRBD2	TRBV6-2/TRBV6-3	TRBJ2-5	CASSHGTRETQYF	TGTGCCAGCAGTCACGGGACTAGAGAGACCCAGTACTTC
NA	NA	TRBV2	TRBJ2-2	CASSGSGIYTGELFF	TGTGCCAGCAGTGGGTCGGGGATCTACACCGGGGAGCTGTTTTTT
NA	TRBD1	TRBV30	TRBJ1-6	CAYRVGGLAPLHF	TGTGCCTACCGGGTAGGGGGCTTGGCACCCCTCCACTTT
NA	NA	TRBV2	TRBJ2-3	CASSAWTGKSTDTQYF	TGTGCCAGCAGTGCGTGGACGGGGAAGAGCACAGATACGCAGTATTTT
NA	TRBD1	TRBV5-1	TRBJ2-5	CASSLGTGAGETQYF	TGCGCCAGCAGCTTGGGGACAGGGGCAGGTGAGACCCAGTACTTC
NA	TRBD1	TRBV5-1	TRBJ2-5	CASSPGSGGTETQYF	TGCGCCAGCAGCCCAGGATCAGGGGGCACGGAGACCCAGTACTTC
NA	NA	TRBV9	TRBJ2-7	CASSVGYRSSYEQYF	TGTGCCAGCAGCGTAGGGTACAGAAGCTCCTACGAGCAGTACTTC
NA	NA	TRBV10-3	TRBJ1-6	CAISAARGNSPLHF	TGTGCCATCAGTGCCGCCAGGGGCAATTCACCCCTCCACTTT
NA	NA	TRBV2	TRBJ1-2	CASKEGGATVYGYTF	TGTGCCAGCAAAGAGGGGGGGGCGACAGTCTATGGCTACACCTTC
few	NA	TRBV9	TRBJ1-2	CASSAPGDYGYTF	TGTGCCAGCAGCGCCCCCGGGGACTATGGCTACACCTTC
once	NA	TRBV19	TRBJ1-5	CASQSGGSGVGNQPQHF	TGTGCCAGCCAGTCTGGCGGGTCCGGGGTTGGCAATCAGCCCCAGCATTTT
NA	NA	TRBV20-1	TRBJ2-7	CSASRLAGAGEQYF	TGCAGTGCTAGTAGACTGGCGGGGGCGGGCGAGCAGTACTTC
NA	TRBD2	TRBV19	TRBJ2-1	CASSIVSGGAYNEQFF	TGTGCCAGTAGTATAGTCTCCGGGGGGGCGTACAATGAGCAGTTCTTC
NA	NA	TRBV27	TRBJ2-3	CASSLSGGTDTQYF	TGTGCCAGCAGTTTATCCGGGGGAACAGATACGCAGTATTTT
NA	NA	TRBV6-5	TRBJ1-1	CASSFDQGSTEAFF	TGTGCCAGCAGTTTCGACCAGGGGAGCACTGAAGCTTTCTTT
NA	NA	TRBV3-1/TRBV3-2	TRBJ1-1	CASTLGARTTEAFF	TGTGCCAGCACCCTAGGGGCCCGAACCACTGAAGCTTTCTTT
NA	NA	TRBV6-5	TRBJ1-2	CASSYLARDGYTF	TGTGCCAGCAGTTACTTGGCCCGTGATGGCTACACCTTC
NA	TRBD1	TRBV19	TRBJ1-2	CASGTGGTGVNYGYTF	TGTGCCAGTGGGACCGGGGGGACAGGTGTCAACTATGGCTACACCTTC
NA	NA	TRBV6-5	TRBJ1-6	CASSYRGWDSPLHF	TGTGCCAGCAGTTATAGGGGATGGGATTCACCCCTCCACTTT
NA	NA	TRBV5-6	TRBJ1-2	CASSLLGDQGYGYTF	TGTGCCAGCAGCTTGCTCGGGGATCAAGGCTATGGCTACACCTTC
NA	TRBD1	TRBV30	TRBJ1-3	CAWGTGILSGNTIYF	TGTGCCTGGGGGACAGGGATACTGTCTGGAAACACCATATATTTT
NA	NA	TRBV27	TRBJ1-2	CASSSGGYGYTF	TGTGCCAGCAGTTCCGGGGGCTATGGCTACACCTTC
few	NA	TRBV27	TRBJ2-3	CASSRHPGASGTDTQYF	TGTGCCAGCAGTAGACACCCAGGGGCCTCCGGCACAGATACGCAGTATTTT
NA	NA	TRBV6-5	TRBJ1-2	CASSSGTQLGYTF	TGTGCCAGCAGCTCCGGGACTCAGCTTGGCTACACCTTC
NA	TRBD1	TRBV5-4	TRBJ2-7	CASSLLPGGNYEQYF	TGTGCCAGCAGCTTGTTGCCAGGGGGAAATTACGAGCAGTACTTC
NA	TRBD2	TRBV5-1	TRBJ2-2	CASSLAGLAGGPGELFF	TGCGCCAGCAGCTTGGCCGGACTAGCGGGGGGGCCAGGGGAGCTGTTTTTT
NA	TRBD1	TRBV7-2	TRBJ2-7	CASSPDRGYEQYF	TGTGCCAGCAGCCCCGACAGGGGCTACGAGCAGTACTTC
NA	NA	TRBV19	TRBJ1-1	CASSMVQAGTEAFF	TGTGCCAGTAGTATGGTACAGGCCGGGACTGAAGCTTTCTTT
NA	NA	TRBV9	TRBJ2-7	CASSPESGYEQYF	TGTGCCAGCAGCCCCGAAAGCGGATACGAGCAGTACTTC
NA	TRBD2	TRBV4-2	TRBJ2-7	CASSQALAGSAYEQYF	TGTGCCAGCAGCCAAGCACTAGCGGGGTCGGCCTACGAGCAGTACTTC
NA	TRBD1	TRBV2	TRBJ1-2	CASQPGQGYGYTF	TGTGCCAGCCAGCCAGGACAGGGTTACGGCTACACCTTC
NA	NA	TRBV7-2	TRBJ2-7	CASSFSSDGRGEQYF	TGTGCCAGCAGCTTTAGCTCGGACGGGCGAGGGGAGCAGTACTTC
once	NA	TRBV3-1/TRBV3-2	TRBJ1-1	CASSQGSGAFF	TGTGCCAGCAGCCAAGGGTCGGGAGCTTTCTTT
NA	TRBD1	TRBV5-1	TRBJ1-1	CASSAGQEGVRAFF	TGCGCCAGCAGCGCGGGACAGGAGGGAGTTCGAGCTTTCTTT